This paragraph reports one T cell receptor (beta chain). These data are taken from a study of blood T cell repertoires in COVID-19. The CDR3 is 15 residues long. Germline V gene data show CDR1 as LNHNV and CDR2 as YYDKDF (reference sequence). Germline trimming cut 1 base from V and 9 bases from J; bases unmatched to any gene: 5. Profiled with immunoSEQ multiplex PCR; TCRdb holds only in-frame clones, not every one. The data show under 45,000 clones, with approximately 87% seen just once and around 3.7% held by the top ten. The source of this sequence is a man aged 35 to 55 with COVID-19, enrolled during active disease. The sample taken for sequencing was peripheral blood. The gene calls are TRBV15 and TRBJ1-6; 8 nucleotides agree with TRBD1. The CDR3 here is CATSRVGQGASPLHF. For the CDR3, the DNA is TGTGCCACCAGCAGAGTAGGACAGGGTGCTTCACCCCTCCACTTT.